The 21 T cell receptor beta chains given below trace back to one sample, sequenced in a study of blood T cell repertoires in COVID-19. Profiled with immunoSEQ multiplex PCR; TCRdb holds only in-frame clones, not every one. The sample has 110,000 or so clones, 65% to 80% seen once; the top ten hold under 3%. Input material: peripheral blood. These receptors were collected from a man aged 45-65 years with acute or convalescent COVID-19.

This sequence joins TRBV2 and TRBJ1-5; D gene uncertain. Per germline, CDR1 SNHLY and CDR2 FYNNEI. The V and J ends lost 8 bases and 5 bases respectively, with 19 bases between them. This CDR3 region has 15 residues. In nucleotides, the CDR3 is TGTGCCAGCGGGAGAATCGGGAATTTCGATCAGCCCCAGCATTTT. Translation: CASGRIGNFDQPQHF.

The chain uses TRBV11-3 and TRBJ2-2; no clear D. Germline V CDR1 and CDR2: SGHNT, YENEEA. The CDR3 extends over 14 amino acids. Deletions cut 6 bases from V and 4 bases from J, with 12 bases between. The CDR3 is CASSLRPSTGELFF. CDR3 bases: TGTGCCAGCAGTCTCCGACCTAGCACCGGGGAGCTGTTTTTT.

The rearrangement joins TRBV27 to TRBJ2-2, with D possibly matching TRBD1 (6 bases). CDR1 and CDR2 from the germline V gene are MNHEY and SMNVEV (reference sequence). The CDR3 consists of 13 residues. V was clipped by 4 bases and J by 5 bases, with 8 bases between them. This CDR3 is CASSYQGTGELFF. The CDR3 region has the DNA TGTGCCAGCAGTTATCAGGGGACCGGGGAGCTGTTTTTT.

CDR3 sequence (DNA): TGTGCCACCAGTGATTTAAGACAGGGGTACAATGAGCAGTTCTTC. Protein product: CATSDLRQGYNEQFF. The chain links TRBV24-1 to TRBJ2-1; 8 positions agree with TRBD1. The CDR3 spans 15 residues. Germline CDR1 and CDR2: KGHDR and SFDVKD. Trimming took 1 base from V and 4 from J; bases not matched to a gene: 2.

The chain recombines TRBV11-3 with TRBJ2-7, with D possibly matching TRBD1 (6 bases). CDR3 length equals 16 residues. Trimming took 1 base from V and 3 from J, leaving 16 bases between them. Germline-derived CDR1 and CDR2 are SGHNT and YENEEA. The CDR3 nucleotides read TGTGCCAGCAGCTTAGGTTCGGACAGAATCTTCTACGAGCAGTACTTC. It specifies CASSLGSDRIFYEQYF. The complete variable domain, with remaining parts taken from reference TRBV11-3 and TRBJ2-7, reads EAGVVQSPRYKIIEKKQPVAFWCNPISGHNTLYWYLQNLGQGPELLIRYENEEAVDDSQLPKDRFSAERLKGVDSTLKIQPAELGDSAVYLCASSLGSDRIFYEQYFGPGTRLTVT.

The CDR3 spells CASSLRQGARETQYF. In DNA form, the CDR3 reads TGCGCCAGCAGCTTACGACAGGGGGCTAGGGAGACCCAGTACTTC. The rearrangement uses TRBV5-1 and TRBJ2-5; 10 bases fit TRBD1. The CDR3 is 15 residues long. Germline V gene data show CDR1 as SGHRS and CDR2 as YFSETQ. After removal of 2 bases from V and 5 bases from J, the junction contained 6 bases not matched to a gene.

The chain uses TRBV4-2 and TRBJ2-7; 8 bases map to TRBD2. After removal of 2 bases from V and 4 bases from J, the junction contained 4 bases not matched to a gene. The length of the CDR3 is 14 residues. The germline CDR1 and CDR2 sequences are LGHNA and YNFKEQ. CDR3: CASSQTGGTYEQYF. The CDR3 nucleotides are TGTGCCAGCAGCCAAACGGGGGGGACGTACGAGCAGTACTTC.

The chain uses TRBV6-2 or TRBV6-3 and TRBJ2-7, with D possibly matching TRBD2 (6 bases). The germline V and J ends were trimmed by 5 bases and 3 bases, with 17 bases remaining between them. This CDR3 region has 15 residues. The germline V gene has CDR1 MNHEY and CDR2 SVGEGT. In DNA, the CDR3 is TGTGCCAGCAGTCCGCCCCGGGACTTTGACTACGAGCAGTACTTC. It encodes CASSPPRDFDYEQYF.

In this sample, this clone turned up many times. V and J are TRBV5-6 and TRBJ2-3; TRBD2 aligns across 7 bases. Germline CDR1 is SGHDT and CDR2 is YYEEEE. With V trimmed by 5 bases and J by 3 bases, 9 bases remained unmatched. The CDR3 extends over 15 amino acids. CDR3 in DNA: TGTGCCAGCAGTGGCCACGGGGGGTTGACAGATACGCAGTATTTT. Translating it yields CASSGHGGLTDTQYF.

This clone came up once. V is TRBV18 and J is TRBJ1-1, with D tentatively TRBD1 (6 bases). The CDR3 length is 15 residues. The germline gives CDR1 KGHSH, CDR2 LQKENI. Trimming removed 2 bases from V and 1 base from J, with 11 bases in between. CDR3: CASSPILQGNTEAFF. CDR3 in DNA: TGTGCCAGCTCACCAATCTTACAGGGGAACACTGAAGCTTTCTTT.

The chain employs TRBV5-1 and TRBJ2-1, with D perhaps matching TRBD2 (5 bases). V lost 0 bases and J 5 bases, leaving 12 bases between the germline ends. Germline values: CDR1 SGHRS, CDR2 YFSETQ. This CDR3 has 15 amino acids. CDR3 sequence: CASSLVRGVHNEQFF. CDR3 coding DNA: TGCGCCAGCAGCTTGGTCCGGGGAGTACACAATGAGCAGTTCTTC.

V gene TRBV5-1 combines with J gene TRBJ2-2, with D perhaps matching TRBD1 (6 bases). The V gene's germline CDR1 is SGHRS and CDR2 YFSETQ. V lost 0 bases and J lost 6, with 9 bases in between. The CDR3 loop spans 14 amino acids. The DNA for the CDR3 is TGCGCCAGCAGCTTGGATCAGGGGCCCGGGGAGCTGTTTTTT. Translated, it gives CASSLDQGPGELFF.

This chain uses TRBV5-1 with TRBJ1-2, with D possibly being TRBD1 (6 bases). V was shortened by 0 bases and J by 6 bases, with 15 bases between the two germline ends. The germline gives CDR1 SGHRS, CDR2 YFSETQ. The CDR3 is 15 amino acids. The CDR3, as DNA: TGCGCCAGCAGCTTGGGGACAGATGCGCTTGATGGCTACACCTTC. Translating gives CASSLGTDALDGYTF.

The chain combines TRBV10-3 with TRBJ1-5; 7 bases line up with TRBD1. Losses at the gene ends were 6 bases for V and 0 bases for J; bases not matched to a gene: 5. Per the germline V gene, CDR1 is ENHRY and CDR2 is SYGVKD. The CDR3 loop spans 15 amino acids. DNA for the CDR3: TGTGCCATCAGCGGGACAGAACCTAGCAATCAGCCCCAGCATTTT. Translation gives CAISGTEPSNQPQHF.

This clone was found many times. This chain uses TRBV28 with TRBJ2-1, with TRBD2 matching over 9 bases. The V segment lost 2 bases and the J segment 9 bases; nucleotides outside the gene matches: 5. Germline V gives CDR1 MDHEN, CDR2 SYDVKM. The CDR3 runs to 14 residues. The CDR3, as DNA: TGTGCCAGCAGTTTACTGGCGGGAGGGGGTGAGCAGTTCTTC. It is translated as CASSLLAGGGEQFF. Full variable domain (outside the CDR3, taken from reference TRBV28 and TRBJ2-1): DVKVTQSSRYLVKRTGEKVFLECVQDMDHENMFWYRQDPGLGLRLIYFSYDVKMKEKGDIPEGYSVSREKKERFSLILESASTNQTSMYLCASSLLAGGGEQFFGPGTRLTVL.

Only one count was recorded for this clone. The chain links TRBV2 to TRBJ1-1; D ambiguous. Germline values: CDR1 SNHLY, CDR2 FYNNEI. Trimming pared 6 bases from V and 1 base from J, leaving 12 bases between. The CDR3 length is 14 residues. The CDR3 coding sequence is TGTGCCAGCAGGAGGGAGGGTTCGAACACTGAAGCTTTCTTT. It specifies CASRREGSNTEAFF.

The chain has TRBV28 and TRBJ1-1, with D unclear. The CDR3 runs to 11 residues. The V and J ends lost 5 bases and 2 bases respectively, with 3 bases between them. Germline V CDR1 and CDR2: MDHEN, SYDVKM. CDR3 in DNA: TGTGCCAGCAGTCCAAACACTGAAGCTTTCTTT. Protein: CASSPNTEAFF.

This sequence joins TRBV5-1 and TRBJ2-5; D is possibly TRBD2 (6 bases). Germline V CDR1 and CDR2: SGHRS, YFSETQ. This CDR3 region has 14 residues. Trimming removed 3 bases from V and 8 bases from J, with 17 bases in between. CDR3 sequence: CASSSVGGVETQYF. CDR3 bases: TGCGCCAGCAGCTCTGTCGGCGGGGTAGAAACCCAGTACTTC.

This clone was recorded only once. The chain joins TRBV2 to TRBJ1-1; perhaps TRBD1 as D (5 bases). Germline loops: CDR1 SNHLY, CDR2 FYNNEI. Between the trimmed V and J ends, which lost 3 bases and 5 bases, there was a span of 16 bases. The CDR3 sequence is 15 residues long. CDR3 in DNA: TGTGCCAGCAGTGATCCCTCGGGGGGTCGGACTGAAGCTTTCTTT. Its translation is CASSDPSGGRTEAFF. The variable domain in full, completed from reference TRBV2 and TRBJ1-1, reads EPEVTQTPSHQVTQMGQEVILRCVPISNHLYFYWYRQILGQKVEFLVSFYNNEISEKSEIFDDQFSVERPDGSNFTLKIRSTKLEDSAMYFCASSDPSGGRTEAFFGQGTRLTVV.

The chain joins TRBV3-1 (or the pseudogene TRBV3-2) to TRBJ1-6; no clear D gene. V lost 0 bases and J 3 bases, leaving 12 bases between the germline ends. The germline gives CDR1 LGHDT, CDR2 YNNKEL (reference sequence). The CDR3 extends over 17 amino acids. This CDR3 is CASSQDGSLFYNSPLHF. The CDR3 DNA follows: TGTGCCAGCAGCCAAGACGGTAGTCTCTTCTATAATTCACCCCTCCACTTT.

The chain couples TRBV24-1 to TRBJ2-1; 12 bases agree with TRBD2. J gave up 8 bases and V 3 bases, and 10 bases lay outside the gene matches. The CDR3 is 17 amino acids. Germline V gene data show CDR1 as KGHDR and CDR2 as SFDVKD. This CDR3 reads CATSDGRRLAGVDEQFF. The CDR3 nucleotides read TGTGCCACCAGTGATGGACGACGACTAGCGGGAGTTGATGAGCAGTTCTTC.